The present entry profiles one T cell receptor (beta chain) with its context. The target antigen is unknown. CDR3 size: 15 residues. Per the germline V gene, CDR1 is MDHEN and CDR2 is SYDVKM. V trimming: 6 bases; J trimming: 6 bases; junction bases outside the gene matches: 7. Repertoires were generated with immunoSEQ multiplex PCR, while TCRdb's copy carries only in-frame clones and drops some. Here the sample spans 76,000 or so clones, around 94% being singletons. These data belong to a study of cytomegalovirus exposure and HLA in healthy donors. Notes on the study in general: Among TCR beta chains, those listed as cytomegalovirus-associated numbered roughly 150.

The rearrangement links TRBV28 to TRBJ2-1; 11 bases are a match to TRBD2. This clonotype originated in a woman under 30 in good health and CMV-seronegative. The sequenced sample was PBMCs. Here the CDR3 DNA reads TGTGCCAGCAGGAAGACTAGCGGGACTTTCAATGAGCAGTTCTTC. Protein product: CASRKTSGTFNEQFF.